Shown below are 21 T cell receptor beta chains from a single sample sequenced in a study of blood T cell repertoires in COVID-19. Profiled with immunoSEQ multiplex PCR; TCRdb holds only in-frame clones, not every one. The data show approximately 350,000 clones, around 92% seen once. The sequencing input was peripheral blood. Every receptor here comes from a man in his forties with acute or convalescent COVID-19.

This rearrangement joins TRBV6-2 or TRBV6-3 to TRBJ1-6; TRBD1 agrees at 10 bases. Per germline, CDR1 MNHEY and CDR2 SVGEGT. The CDR3 is made up of 17 amino acids. Losses at the gene ends were 5 bases for V and 6 bases for J; bases not matched to a gene: 10. Here the CDR3 reads CASSAYRDRGGNSPLHF. For the CDR3, the DNA is TGTGCCAGCAGTGCCTACCGGGACAGGGGAGGTAATTCACCCCTCCACTTT.

The chain is built from TRBV10-2 and TRBJ2-7; TRBD1 aligns across 9 bases. J gave up 5 bases and V 5 bases, and 10 bases lay outside the gene matches. CDR1 is WSHSY and CDR2 is SAAADI in the germline V gene. The CDR3 spans 15 residues. The CDR3 protein is CASSRPGQGRHEQYF. CDR3 coding DNA: TGCGCCAGCAGTCGCCCGGGACAGGGACGCCACGAGCAGTACTTC.

The CDR3 DNA follows: TGTGCCACCAGTGATCACATAGGACAGGGCAGCACCGGGGAGCTGTTTTTT. Translated, it gives CATSDHIGQGSTGELFF. The chain links TRBV24-1 to TRBJ2-2, with 8 positions matching TRBD1. The germline gives CDR1 KGHDR, CDR2 SFDVKD. This CDR3 spans 17 amino acids. V was pared by 3 bases and J by 4 bases, with 9 bases of the junction left unmatched.

The chain has TRBV10-3 and TRBJ2-2; TRBD1 aligns across 10 bases. The ends lost 3 bases at V and 3 bases at J; junction bases unmatched: 13. Germline loops: CDR1 ENHRY, CDR2 SYGVKD. The CDR3 is 19 amino acids. The CDR3 DNA follows: TGTGCCATCAGTGACCAGGCTTTGGGACAGGGGTATCACACCGGGGAGCTGTTTTTT. It translates to CAISDQALGQGYHTGELFF.

The rearrangement uses TRBV20-1 and TRBJ1-2; the match to TRBD1 covers 7 bases. The V segment lost 6 bases and the J segment 8 bases; nucleotides outside the gene matches: 6. The germline CDR1 and CDR2 sequences are DFQATT and SNEGSKA (reference sequence). The CDR3 is 11 residues long. The CDR3 reads CSATTGEGYTF. The CDR3 DNA reads as TGCAGTGCCACCACAGGGGAAGGCTACACCTTC.

This rearrangement joins TRBV7-9 to TRBJ2-7, with D perhaps matching TRBD2 (5 bases). The CDR3 length is 11 residues. The V gene lost 4 bases and the J gene lost 10 bases, with 11 bases spanning the gap. Germline V gives CDR1 SEHNR, CDR2 FQNEAQ (reference sequence). The CDR3 nucleotides are TGTGCCAGCAGCTGGAAGGAGGACCAGTACTTC. It is translated as CASSWKEDQYF.

In its sample, this clone was seen a few times. This sample includes further DNA sequences coding for the same CDR3. V and J are TRBV9 and TRBJ2-7; 7 positions agree with TRBD2. The CDR3 has 14 residues. CDR1 is SGDLS and CDR2 is YYNGEE in the germline V gene. The V gene end was trimmed by 2 bases and the J gene end by 1 base; junction bases not matched to a gene: 3. CDR3 sequence reads: CASSVGGSSYEQYF. The DNA for the CDR3 is TGTGCCAGCAGCGTTGGCGGGAGTTCCTACGAGCAGTACTTC. The entire variable domain, with the rest obtained from reference TRBV9 and TRBJ2-7, is as follows: DSGVTQTPKHLITATGQRVTLRCSPRSGDLSVYWYQQSLDQGLQFLIQYYNGEERAKGNILERFSAQQFPDLHSELNLSSLELGDSALYFCASSVGGSSYEQYFGPGTRLTVT.

The chain couples TRBV28 to TRBJ2-7; D is possibly TRBD1 (5 bases). The CDR3 length is 14 residues. Germline CDR1 is MDHEN and CDR2 is SYDVKM. V lost 6 bases and J 7 bases, leaving 19 bases between the germline ends. CDR3 residues: CASRHHLRVGEQYF. The CDR3 DNA is TGTGCCAGCAGGCACCACCTCAGGGTGGGGGAGCAGTACTTC.

The chain is built from TRBV19 and TRBJ2-2; possible D gene TRBD1, 5 bases. This CDR3 comprises 18 residues. V dropped 3 bases and J dropped 0 bases, with 17 bases sitting between them. Per the germline V gene, CDR1 is LNHDA and CDR2 is SQIVND (reference sequence). CDR3 in amino acids: CASSMRLGAFANTGELFF. CDR3 bases: TGTGCCAGTAGTATGCGCCTAGGGGCCTTCGCGAACACCGGGGAGCTGTTTTTT.

The count of this clone is one. The DNA of the CDR3 is TGTGCCACCAGTAAACAGGGGGGGGACGAGCAGTACTTC. It specifies CATSKQGGDEQYF. The chain is built from TRBV24-1 and TRBJ2-7, with D perhaps TRBD1 (8 bases). The CDR3 is made up of 13 amino acids. Germline V CDR1 and CDR2: KGHDR, SFDVKD. Trimming took 6 bases from V and 5 from J, leaving 13 bases between them.

The V and J genes are TRBV27 and TRBJ2-5; the D gene is possibly TRBD2 (7 bases). The germline V and J ends were trimmed by 5 bases and 9 bases, with 10 bases remaining between them. Germline CDR1 reads MNHEY; CDR2 reads SMNVEV (reference sequence). The CDR3 totals 11 residues. The CDR3 sequence is CASSKGGAQYF. The CDR3 DNA follows: TGTGCCAGCAGTAAAGGGGGGGCCCAGTACTTC.

Note on this clone: This may arise from a read error, as a much more abundant clone is one base away. The genes are TRBV5-5 and TRBJ2-7; 10 bases map to TRBD1. Germline lookup yields CDR1 SGHKS and CDR2 YYEKEE (reference sequence). J was trimmed by 2 bases and V by 4 bases; bases with no gene match: 3. The CDR3 contains 14 residues. DNA for the CDR3: TGTGCCAGCAGCGCCGGACAGGGGGCCTACGAGCAGTACTTC. Its translation: CASSAGQGAYEQYF. Together with reference TRBV5-5 and TRBJ2-7, the CDR3 gives the full variable domain: DAGVTQSPTHLIKTRGQQVTLRCSPISGHKSVSWYQQVLGQGPQFIFQYYEKEERGRGNFPDRFSARQFPNYSSELNVNALLLGDSALYLCASSAGQGAYEQYFGPGTRLTVT.

The chain carries TRBV7-2 and TRBJ1-5; D gene ambiguous. V shed 5 bases and J shed 3 bases, with 11 bases lying between them. CDR1 is SGHTA, CDR2 FQGNSA, per germline. The CDR3 has 14 amino acids. CDR3 sequence reads: CASSLGRINQPQHF. DNA for the CDR3: TGTGCCAGCAGCCTAGGGCGGATCAATCAGCCCCAGCATTTT.

The chain is built from TRBV6-5 and TRBJ2-2, with D possibly being TRBD1 (5 bases). The V and J ends lost 6 bases and 4 bases respectively, with 15 bases between them. The CDR3 runs to 15 residues. Germline CDR1 and CDR2: MNHEY and SVGAGI. The CDR3 protein is CASSRFSDSTGELFF. The CDR3 DNA is TGTGCCAGCAGCCGTTTTTCTGACAGCACCGGGGAGCTGTTTTTT.

This sequence joins TRBV28 and TRBJ1-3, with D tentatively TRBD1 (6 bases). Germline loops: CDR1 MDHEN, CDR2 SYDVKM. The CDR3 has 18 amino acids. V lost 5 bases to trimming and J lost 1 base, with 21 bases between them. The CDR3 DNA is TGTGCCAGCAGTGGGACCGGGACATTTATTTCATCTGGAAACACCATATATTTT. It is translated as CASSGTGTFISSGNTIYF.

CDR3 DNA: TGCGCCAGCAGCTTGCGGGGGGGCGCGGGTCAGCCCCAGCATTTT. This gives the protein CASSLRGGAGQPQHF. This chain joins TRBV5-1 and TRBJ1-5; weak D call: TRBD1 (6 bases). The ends were cut back, 1 base at V and 6 bases at J, with 14 bases in the middle. Germline-derived CDR1 and CDR2 are SGHRS and YFSETQ. The CDR3 totals 15 residues. Full variable domain (remainder filled in from reference TRBV5-1 and TRBJ1-5): KAGVTQTPRYLIKTRGQQVTLSCSPISGHRSVSWYQQTPGQGLQFLFEYFSETQRNKGNFPGRFSGRQFSNSRSEMNVSTLELGDSALYLCASSLRGGAGQPQHFGDGTRLSIL.

V and J are TRBV7-8 and TRBJ1-2; 8 nucleotides agree with TRBD1. V lost 5 bases to trimming and J lost 4 bases; unmatched junction nucleotides: 6. The germline CDR1 and CDR2 sequences are SGHVS and FQNEAQ. The CDR3 extends over 14 amino acids. The CDR3 DNA follows: TGTGCCAGCAGCATGAACAGGGGGGGCTATGGCTACACCTTC. Protein: CASSMNRGGYGYTF. Supplemented by reference TRBV7-8 and TRBJ1-2, the full variable domain reads GAGVSQSPRYKVAKRGQDVALRCDPISGHVSLFWYQQALGQGPEFLTYFQNEAQLDKSGLPSDRFFAERPEGSVSTLKIQRTQQEDSAVYLCASSMNRGGYGYTFGSGTRLTVV.

The V gene is TRBV24-1, the J gene TRBJ2-1; D might be TRBD1 (5 bases). The CDR3 has 15 residues. CDR1 is KGHDR and CDR2 is SFDVKD in the germline V gene. The V end lost 5 bases, the J end lost 5 bases, and 15 bases lay between the germline ends. The CDR3, as DNA: TGTGCCACCAGTGTGTTAACAGGCCCTAACAATGAGCAGTTCTTC. Translating it yields CATSVLTGPNNEQFF.

This clone is a singleton in its sample. The chain is built from TRBV7-6 and TRBJ1-5; a weak D match, TRBD1 (5 bases). The germline V gene encodes CDR1 SGHVS and CDR2 FNYEAQ. The CDR3 spans 16 residues. The V end was cut by 5 bases, the J end by 7 bases, with 21 bases between. The CDR3 DNA reads TGTGCCAGCAGCCCTCACCGGGGGGGGACGGACCAGCCCCAGCATTTT. Translated, it gives CASSPHRGGTDQPQHF.

This chain links TRBV6-2 or TRBV6-3 with TRBJ1-1, with TRBD1 as a possible D gene (5 bases). Trimming cost V 2 bases and J 2 bases, with 15 bases left between them. The CDR3 is 16 residues long. Germline CDR1 and CDR2: MNHEY and SVGEGT. CDR3 sequence: CASSYRTTVYNTEAFF. The CDR3 DNA is TGTGCCAGCAGTTACCGTACGACAGTATATAACACTGAAGCTTTCTTT.

As to this clone: Other nucleotide sequences in the sample specify the same CDR3. This sequence joins TRBV7-2 and TRBJ1-5, with D uncertain. The CDR3 contains 15 residues. Trimming stripped 1 base from V and 1 base from J, with 8 bases between. Germline V CDR1 and CDR2: SGHTA, FQGNSA. The CDR3 loop reads CASSLVSGSNQPQHF. CDR3 nucleotides: TGTGCCAGCAGCTTAGTGTCGGGGAGCAATCAGCCCCAGCATTTT.